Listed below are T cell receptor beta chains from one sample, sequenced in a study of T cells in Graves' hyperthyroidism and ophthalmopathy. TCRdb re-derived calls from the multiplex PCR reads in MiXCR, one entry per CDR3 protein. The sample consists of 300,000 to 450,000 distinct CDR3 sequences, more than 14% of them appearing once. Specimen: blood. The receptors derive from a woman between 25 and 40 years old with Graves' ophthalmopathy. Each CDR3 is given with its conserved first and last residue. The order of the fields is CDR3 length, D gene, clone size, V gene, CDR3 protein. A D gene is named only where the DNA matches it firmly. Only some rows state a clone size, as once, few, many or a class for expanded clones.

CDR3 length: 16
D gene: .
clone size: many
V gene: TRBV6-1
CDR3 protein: CASSPRAGQRYNEQFF

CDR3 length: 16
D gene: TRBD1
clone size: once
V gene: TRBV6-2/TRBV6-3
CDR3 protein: CASIATTGGSNQPQHF

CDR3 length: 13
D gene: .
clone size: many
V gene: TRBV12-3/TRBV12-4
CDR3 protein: CASSRIGQETQYF

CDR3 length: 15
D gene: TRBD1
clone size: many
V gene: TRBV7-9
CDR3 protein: CASSLEGQGLEKLFF

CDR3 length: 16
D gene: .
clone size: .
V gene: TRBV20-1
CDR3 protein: CSARRGMHSGANVLTF

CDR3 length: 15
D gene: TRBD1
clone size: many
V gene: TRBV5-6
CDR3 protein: CASSFGPGQNQPQHF

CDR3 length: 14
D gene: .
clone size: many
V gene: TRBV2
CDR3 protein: CASTPVWADYGYTF

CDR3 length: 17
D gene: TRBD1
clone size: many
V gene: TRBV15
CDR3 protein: CATSRDPRTGRNSPLHF

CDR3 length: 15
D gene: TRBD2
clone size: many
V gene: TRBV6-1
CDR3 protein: CASSYRGGDTDTQYF

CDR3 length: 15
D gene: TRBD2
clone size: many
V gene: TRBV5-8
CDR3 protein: CASSLGTRVYNEQFF

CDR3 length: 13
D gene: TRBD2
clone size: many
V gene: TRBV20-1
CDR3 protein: CSAPGLAADTQYF

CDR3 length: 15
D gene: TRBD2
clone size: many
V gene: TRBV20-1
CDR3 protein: CSAHLRASGGYEQYF

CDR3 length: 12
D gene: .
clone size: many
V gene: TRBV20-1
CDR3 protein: CSVTGTGEKLFF

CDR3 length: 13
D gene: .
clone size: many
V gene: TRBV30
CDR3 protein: CAWSPIGVYGYTF

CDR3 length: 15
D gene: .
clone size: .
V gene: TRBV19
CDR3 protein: CASSVLATGSYEQYF

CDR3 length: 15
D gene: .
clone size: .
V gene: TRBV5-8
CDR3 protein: CASSLGSQRIETQYF

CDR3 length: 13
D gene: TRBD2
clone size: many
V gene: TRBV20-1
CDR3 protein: CSANSGVMSEQFF